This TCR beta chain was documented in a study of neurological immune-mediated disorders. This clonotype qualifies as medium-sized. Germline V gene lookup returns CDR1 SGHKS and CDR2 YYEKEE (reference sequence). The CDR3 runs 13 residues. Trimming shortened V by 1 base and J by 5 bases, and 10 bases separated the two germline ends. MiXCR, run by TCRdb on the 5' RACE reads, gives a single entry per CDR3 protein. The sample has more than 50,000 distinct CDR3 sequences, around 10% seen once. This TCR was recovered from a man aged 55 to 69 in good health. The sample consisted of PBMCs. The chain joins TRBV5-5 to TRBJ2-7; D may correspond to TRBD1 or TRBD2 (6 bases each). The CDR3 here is CASSLIGGDEQYF. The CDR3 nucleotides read TGTGCCAGCAGCTTGATCGGGGGCGACGAGCAGTACTTC.